This paragraph reports one T cell receptor (beta chain). What it binds is not known. The sample comes from a study of blood T cells in healthy people across ages. Background on the study: Template switching recovered approximately one barcoded beta molecule for every two T cells. Study-level findings and limits: Donor CMV status, an unknown factor, possibly confounded changes in expanded clonotypes. Percentage of naive T cells showed a strong correlation with TCR beta diversity.

Donors were healthy Caucasian individuals from Russia aged about 6 to 95. For the second PCR, which ran for roughly 6 to 11 cycles, a sample-barcoded 5' primer and a J-beta primer mix were used. Via MiXCR, TCRdb re-called the 5' RACE reads, giving one row per CDR3 protein. The table lists hundreds of thousands of distinct CDR3 sequences, approximately 22% of them singletons. Per germline, CDR1 SQVTM and CDR2 ANQGSEA. Trimming pared 7 bases from V and 3 bases from J, leaving 5 bases between. The CDR3 contains 10 residues. Material for sequencing was blood. This clonotype was sampled from a man aged 65-85 years in good health. The rearrangement links TRBV29-1 to TRBJ2-3; D ambiguous. For the CDR3, the DNA is TGCAGCGACGGGACAGATACGCAGTATTTT. It translates to CSDGTDTQYF.